This passage covers 26 T cell receptor beta chains from one sample sequenced in a study of cytomegalovirus exposure and HLA in healthy donors. This PCR relied on a set of 60 Vbeta primers and 13 Jbeta primers. TCRdb's table, derived via immunoSEQ multiplex PCR, lists solely in-frame clones and lacks some. This sample yields roughly 170,000 clones, of which around 80% are seen a single time; around 4.8% belongs to the top ten. Sequencing was performed on PBMCs. These receptor sequences come from a man younger than 35 in good health and CMV-seronegative.

V usage is TRBV19 and J usage is TRBJ2-5, with 9 bases lining up with TRBD1. J gave up 7 bases and V 7 bases, and 10 bases lay outside the gene matches. CDR3 size: 14 residues. CDR1 is LNHDA, CDR2 SQIVND, per germline (reference sequence). The CDR3 spells CASTDRGVVGTQYF. The CDR3 bases are TGTGCCAGTACGGACAGGGGAGTCGTGGGGACCCAGTACTTC.

This sequence joins TRBV29-1 and TRBJ2-7; D perhaps matches TRBD2 (5 bases). V lost 7 bases to trimming and J lost 5 bases, with 12 bases between them. The CDR3 totals 11 residues. Germline CDR1 is SQVTM and CDR2 is ANQGSEA. The CDR3 spells CSAGVPNEQYF. The CDR3 DNA reads as TGCAGCGCCGGGGTCCCAAACGAGCAGTACTTC.

The chain uses TRBV4-3 and TRBJ2-3; 8 nucleotides match TRBD2. Germline V CDR1 and CDR2: LGHNA, YSLEER. Losses at the gene ends were 3 bases for V and 3 bases for J; bases not matched to a gene: 11. The CDR3 consists of 17 residues. The CDR3 nucleotides are TGCGCCAGCAGCCAGTCAGGACTAGCAAGGGTTACAGATACGCAGTATTTT. Its translation is CASSQSGLARVTDTQYF.

This clone occurred once. This sequence joins TRBV7-9 and TRBJ2-5; TRBD2 is a possible D gene (6 bases). V dropped 1 base and J dropped 3 bases, with 18 bases sitting between them. CDR1 and CDR2 from the germline V gene are SEHNR and FQNEAQ (reference sequence). The CDR3 spans 17 residues. The CDR3 DNA follows: TGTGCCAGCAGCTTAGAATTTGGAGTGCGGGGAAAAGAGACCCAGTACTTC. It codes for CASSLEFGVRGKETQYF.

The chain uses TRBV11-2 and TRBJ1-2; D not certain. The V gene's germline CDR1 is SGHAT and CDR2 FQNNGV. With 5 bases removed from V and 6 bases from J, the gap between germline ends came to 19 bases. The CDR3 spans 15 residues. The CDR3 region is CASSIQPRGGHGYTF. Here the CDR3 DNA reads TGTGCCAGCAGCATCCAGCCCCGGGGTGGCCATGGCTACACCTTC. Supplemented by reference TRBV11-2 and TRBJ1-2, the full variable domain reads EAGVAQSPRYKIIEKRQSVAFWCNPISGHATLYWYQQILGQGPKLLIQFQNNGVVDDSQLPKDRFSAERLKGVDSTLKIQPAKLEDSAVYLCASSIQPRGGHGYTFGSGTRLTVV.

The V call is TRBV4-2, the J call TRBJ1-4; D is perhaps TRBD1 (5 bases). In germline, CDR1 is LGHNA, CDR2 YNFKEQ. The CDR3 has 15 amino acids. V was shortened by 0 bases and J by 7 bases, with 12 bases between the two germline ends. The CDR3, as DNA: TGTGCCAGCAGCCAAGAAGGGACTATGGCTGAAAAACTGTTTTTT. This translates into CASSQEGTMAEKLFF.

V is TRBV6-1 and J is TRBJ2-2; TRBD1 matches 7 bases. Germline-derived CDR1 and CDR2 are MNHNS and SASEGT. With 4 bases clipped from V and 1 base from J, the junction kept 6 bases outside the gene matches. CDR3 size: 16 residues. The chain's CDR3 is CASSGTGLRNTGELFF. In nucleotides, the CDR3 is TGTGCCAGCAGTGGGACAGGTTTGAGGAACACCGGGGAGCTGTTTTTT.

This sequence joins TRBV11-2 and TRBJ2-1, with 10 bases aligning to TRBD2. Germline V gives CDR1 SGHAT, CDR2 FQNNGV. The junction had 16 bases not matched to a gene; V was cut back by 2 bases and J by 9 bases. The length of the CDR3 is 18 residues. Written as DNA, the CDR3 is TGTGCCAGCAGCTTAATCGTGTGGGCTAGCGGGAGAGGTGGTGAGCAGTTCTTC. Protein sequence: CASSLIVWASGRGGEQFF.

The V call is TRBV18, the J call TRBJ2-7; D perhaps matches TRBD2 (6 bases). The CDR3 is 13 residues long. Germline assignment: CDR1 KGHSH and CDR2 LQKENI. V lost 3 bases and J lost 5, with 11 bases in between. CDR3 in DNA: TGTGCCAGCTCACCCGGGGAGGAGAACGAGCAGTACTTC. The encoded protein is CASSPGEENEQYF.

J is TRBJ2-1 and V is TRBV5-6, with TRBD1 identical over 7 bases. The CDR3 runs 16 residues. The V and J ends lost 3 bases and 7 bases, in that order; junction bases with no gene match: 13. Germline assignment: CDR1 SGHDT and CDR2 YYEEEE. CDR3 bases: TGTGCCAGCAGCTCGATAACAGGGGACATAGGAAATGAGCAGTTCTTC. Its protein is CASSSITGDIGNEQFF.

The rearrangement uses TRBV29-1 and TRBJ2-3; D might be TRBD2 (5 bases). CDR1 is SQVTM and CDR2 is ANQGSEA in the germline V gene. V gave up 7 bases and J gave up 2 bases, with 31 bases separating them. The CDR3 has 19 amino acids. The CDR3 DNA sequence: TGCAGCGGCTGGACTGGCACTGACACCAACGCCGAGCTCACAGATACGCAGTATTTT. This encodes CSGWTGTDTNAELTDTQYF.

The CDR3 loop reads CASQTPDRGGSGANVLTF. The DNA for the CDR3 is TGTGCCAGCCAGACCCCCGACAGGGGGGGGTCTGGGGCCAACGTCCTGACTTTC. The gene calls are TRBV28 and TRBJ2-6; 9 bases fit TRBD1. V shed 8 bases and J 1 base; nucleotides not matched to a gene: 12. Germline-derived CDR1 and CDR2 are MDHEN and SYDVKM. The CDR3 spans 18 residues.

This sequence joins TRBV25-1 and TRBJ1-3, with D perhaps TRBD1 (5 bases). The CDR3 length is 14 residues. V lost 6 bases and J 1 base, leaving 10 bases between the germline ends. Germline V gene sequence: CDR1 MGHDK, CDR2 SYGVNS. The CDR3 DNA reads as TGTGCCAGCAGGGACGGGGGGTCTGGAAACACCATATATTTT. Translation gives CASRDGGSGNTIYF.

The rearrangement uses TRBV6-6 and TRBJ1-2; unclear D gene. This CDR3 contains 12 residues. V was shortened by 5 bases and J by 3 bases, with 7 bases between the two germline ends. Looked up from germline, CDR1 is MNHNY and CDR2 is SVGAGI (reference sequence). CDR3 sequence: CASSLRDYGYTF. The CDR3 DNA follows: TGTGCCAGCAGTCTCCGGGACTATGGCTACACCTTC.

The chain joins TRBV15 to TRBJ2-1, with 10 bases lining up with TRBD2. The CDR3 runs to 15 residues. Looked up from germline, CDR1 is LNHNV and CDR2 is YYDKDF (reference sequence). The V and J ends lost 3 bases and 9 bases, in that order; junction bases with no gene match: 8. CDR3 sequence: CATSRGTSASGEQFF. In nucleotides, the CDR3 is TGTGCCACCAGCAGGGGGACTAGCGCTAGCGGTGAGCAGTTCTTC.

V gene TRBV4-3 combines with J gene TRBJ2-5; 7 positions match TRBD2. The J call may be in error: the DNA end matches TRBJ2-7 better. CDR3 length equals 17 residues. Germline V lookup: CDR1 LGHNA, CDR2 YSLEER. The CDR3 loop is CASSHYFSGQSSYEQYF. The CDR3 nucleotides read TGCGCCAGCAGCCATTACTTTAGCGGGCAAAGCTCCTACGAGCAGTACTTC.

The genes are TRBV11-2 and TRBJ2-3; D remains unclear. Germline-derived CDR1 and CDR2 are SGHAT and FQNNGV. The length of the CDR3 is 13 residues. The V and J ends lost 5 bases and 2 bases respectively, with 8 bases between them. CDR3 region: CASSLQVTDTQYF. The CDR3 coding sequence is TGTGCCAGCAGCCTCCAGGTCACAGATACGCAGTATTTT.

The genes are TRBV7-2 and TRBJ2-7, with a possible D match to TRBD2 (5 bases). There are 17 residues in the CDR3. Deletions cut 4 bases from V and 0 bases from J, with 19 bases between. In germline, CDR1 is SGHTA, CDR2 FQGNSA. The CDR3 sequence is CASSYREEGHSSYEQYF. CDR3 bases: TGTGCCAGCAGCTACCGAGAAGAGGGCCATAGCTCCTACGAGCAGTACTTC.

In this sample, this clone turned up once. This chain connects TRBV14 to TRBJ2-2, with D possibly TRBD1 on 6 matching bases. In germline, CDR1 is SGHDN, CDR2 FVKESK. V lost 4 bases and J 6 bases, leaving 12 bases between the germline ends. The length of the CDR3 is 14 residues. CDR3 nucleotides: TGTGCCAGCAGCCCCTACAGGGCCTCCGGGGAGCTGTTTTTT. Its protein product is CASSPYRASGELFF.

The chain uses TRBV27 and TRBJ2-7; D perhaps matches TRBD1 (6 bases). Per germline, CDR1 MNHEY and CDR2 SMNVEV (reference sequence). CDR3 length: 16 residues. The V gene lost 0 bases and the J gene lost 1 base, with 13 bases spanning the gap. The CDR3 region is CASSLSQGLTSYEQYF. CDR3 in DNA: TGTGCCAGCAGTTTATCGCAGGGGCTTACTTCCTACGAGCAGTACTTC.

The CDR3 loop is CASSFYLGGGYTF. The CDR3 bases are TGTGCCAGCAGTTTTTACTTGGGGGGTGGCTACACCTTC. The chain has TRBV27 and TRBJ1-2, with D possibly matching TRBD1 (5 bases). V was cut by 3 bases and J by 7 bases, with 12 bases left in between. Germline CDR1 MNHEY, CDR2 SMNVEV (reference sequence). There are 13 residues in the CDR3.

The gene calls are TRBV2 and TRBJ1-2, with unresolved D. The CDR3 contains 14 residues. CDR1 is SNHLY, CDR2 FYNNEI, per germline. The V and J ends lost 7 bases and 0 bases respectively, with 12 bases between them. The DNA of the CDR3 is TGTGCCAGCAAGATCACGTTAGCTAACTATGGCTACACCTTC. Its protein product is CASKITLANYGYTF. Combining the CDR3 with reference TRBV2 and TRBJ1-2 gives the whole variable domain EPEVTQTPSHQVTQMGQEVILRCVPISNHLYFYWYRQILGQKVEFLVSFYNNEISEKSEIFDDQFSVERPDGSNFTLKIRSTKLEDSAMYFCASKITLANYGYTFGSGTRLTVV.

The rearrangement uses TRBV11-3 and TRBJ2-1; 9 positions agree with TRBD2. Germline V gene lookup returns CDR1 SGHNT and CDR2 YENEEA. The CDR3 loop spans 17 amino acids. J gave up 3 bases and V 1 base, and 7 bases lay outside the gene matches. The CDR3 bases are TGTGCCAGCAGCTTAGTTCACGCGGGAGGGAACTACAATGAGCAGTTCTTC. Its translation is CASSLVHAGGNYNEQFF.

This chain joins TRBV19 and TRBJ1-5, with 7 positions matching TRBD1. V gave up 8 bases and J gave up 3 bases; unmatched junction bases: 10. Germline values: CDR1 LNHDA, CDR2 SQIVND (reference sequence). The CDR3 consists of 15 residues. CDR3 nucleotide sequence: TGTGCCAGTCGCGCGGGACAGTTCATCAATCAGCCCCAGCATTTT. Its protein product is CASRAGQFINQPQHF. Full variable domain (remainder filled in from reference TRBV19 and TRBJ1-5): DGGITQSPKYLFRKEGQNVTLSCEQNLNHDAMYWYRQDPGQGLRLIYYSQIVNDFQKGDIAEGYSVSREKKESFPLTVTSAQKNPTAFYLCASRAGQFINQPQHFGDGTRLSIL.

The chain couples TRBV12-5 to TRBJ2-1, with TRBD1 matching 9 bases. Trimming took 0 bases from V and 1 from J; bases not matched to a gene: 7. The CDR3 totals 18 residues. CDR1 LGHNT and CDR2 FRNRAP come from the germline V gene. In nucleotides, the CDR3 is TGTGCTAGTGGTTTGGTGGGGTTCGGACAGGGGTCCTACAATGAGCAGTTCTTC. Protein sequence: CASGLVGFGQGSYNEQFF.

The chain links TRBV28 to TRBJ2-7; D gene unclear. The V gene's germline CDR1 is MDHEN and CDR2 SYDVKM. The CDR3 consists of 12 residues. V was shortened by 2 bases and J by 2 bases, with 4 bases between the two germline ends. CDR3 residues: CASSLGTYEQYF. As DNA, the CDR3 is TGTGCCAGCAGTTTAGGCACCTACGAGCAGTACTTC.